Below, 17 T cell receptor beta chains from the same sample are listed, as sequenced in a study of control samples from healthy donors and cancer patients. Produced via immunoSEQ multiplex PCR; TCRdb's table is partial and in-frame only. The sample has 100,000 to 150,000 clones; about nine tenths are singletons. The source material was blood. These receptor sequences come from a woman between 18 and 29 years old in good health.

This clone showed up just a few times. The genes are TRBV3-1 (or the pseudogene TRBV3-2) and TRBJ2-5; 9 positions agree with TRBD2. With V trimmed by 4 bases and J by 4 bases, 4 bases remained unmatched. Germline lookup yields CDR1 LGHDT and CDR2 YNNKEL (reference sequence). This CDR3 is 14 amino acids long. The CDR3 DNA reads as TGTGCCAGCAGCCGGGCGGGGGGGCCAGAGACCCAGTACTTC. Its protein product is CASSRAGGPETQYF.

The rearrangement uses TRBV9 and TRBJ2-3; possibly TRBD2 for D (6 bases). The CDR3 length is 14 residues. From germline, CDR1 is SGDLS and CDR2 YYNGEE. In nucleotides, the CDR3 is TGTGGGGGGACTTCTCCTTCTAGCACAGATACGCAGTATTTT. Its protein product is CGGTSPSSTDTQYF.

The gene calls are TRBV9 and TRBJ1-1; D gene unclear. The CDR3 is 14 amino acids. The V gene lost 4 bases and the J gene lost 7 bases, with 17 bases spanning the gap. Germline CDR1 and CDR2: SGDLS and YYNGEE. The CDR3 is CASSPNDVAGEAFF. The CDR3 nucleotides are TGTGCCAGCAGCCCGAATGACGTGGCGGGTGAAGCTTTCTTT. Drawing the rest from reference TRBV9 and TRBJ1-1, the complete variable domain is DSGVTQTPKHLITATGQRVTLRCSPRSGDLSVYWYQQSLDQGLQFLIQYYNGEERAKGNILERFSAQQFPDLHSELNLSSLELGDSALYFCASSPNDVAGEAFFGQGTRLTVV.

The chain uses TRBV7-8 and TRBJ1-2; 9 bases agree with TRBD1. The CDR3 contains 16 residues. The junction had 11 bases not matched to a gene; V was cut back by 5 bases and J by 4 bases. From germline, CDR1 is SGHVS and CDR2 FQNEAQ. As DNA, the CDR3 is TGTGCCAGCAGCCCATCACAGGGGGCCGGCCCCTATGGCTACACCTTC. This codes for CASSPSQGAGPYGYTF.

This chain uses TRBV9 with TRBJ2-2; TRBD2 might be the D (6 bases). V was cut by 4 bases and J by 4 bases, with 14 bases left in between. This CDR3 comprises 15 residues. Per germline, CDR1 SGDLS and CDR2 YYNGEE. CDR3: CASSTDGGVTGELFF. CDR3 nucleotide sequence: TGTGCCAGCAGCACAGATGGAGGGGTCACCGGGGAGCTGTTTTTT.

V gene TRBV24-1 combines with J gene TRBJ1-2; D might be TRBD1 (5 bases). Trimming stripped 2 bases from V and 0 bases from J, with 15 bases between. Germline V gene data show CDR1 as KGHDR and CDR2 as SFDVKD. The CDR3 consists of 17 residues. The CDR3 sequence is CATSDSRSTASNYGYTF. As DNA, the CDR3 is TGTGCCACCAGTGATTCCCGATCGACAGCCTCTAACTATGGCTACACCTTC.

The V and J genes are TRBV24-1 and TRBJ1-2; D is uncertain. This CDR3 has 15 residues. The V end was cut by 8 bases, the J end by 4 bases, with 19 bases between. Germline V gene data show CDR1 as KGHDR and CDR2 as SFDVKD. The CDR3 loop reads CATNGESNGVYGYTF. The CDR3 region has the DNA TGTGCCACCAATGGGGAGAGTAATGGCGTCTATGGCTACACCTTC.

Comment on this clone: The same CDR3 arises from other DNA sequences in this sample as well. The rearrangement joins TRBV28 to TRBJ1-1; 8 bases align to TRBD1. This CDR3 spans 14 amino acids. From germline, CDR1 is MDHEN and CDR2 SYDVKM. The V segment lost 5 bases and the J segment 4 bases; nucleotides outside the gene matches: 6. This CDR3 reads CASSPGGGGTEAFF. The CDR3 DNA reads as TGTGCCAGCAGTCCAGGGGGCGGTGGCACTGAAGCTTTCTTT.

The V gene is TRBV6-2 or TRBV6-3, the J gene TRBJ1-6; D unclear. V was trimmed by 2 bases and J by 10 bases, leaving 9 bases between them. This CDR3 has 13 residues. The V gene's germline CDR1 is MNHEY and CDR2 SVGEGT. The CDR3 sequence is CASSYDLGSPLHF. CDR3 sequence (DNA): TGTGCCAGCAGTTACGACCTGGGATCACCCCTCCACTTT.

The rearrangement joins TRBV6-6 to TRBJ1-1, with 10 bases matching TRBD1. The CDR3 totals 15 residues. Germline V gene lookup returns CDR1 MNHNY and CDR2 SVGAGI (reference sequence). Trimming took 4 bases from V and 0 from J; bases not matched to a gene: 2. CDR3 region: CASSFGTGVNTEAFF. DNA for the CDR3: TGTGCCAGCAGTTTCGGGACAGGGGTGAACACTGAAGCTTTCTTT.

The CDR3 reads CASTLRGSNSPLHF. The CDR3 bases are TGTGCCAGTACCCTGCGGGGTAGTAATTCACCCCTCCACTTT. This chain uses TRBV19 with TRBJ1-6; D ambiguous. Germline V gives CDR1 LNHDA, CDR2 SQIVND (reference sequence). The CDR3 has 14 amino acids. V lost 7 bases, J lost 6 bases, and 13 bases lay in between.

CDR3 sequence: CASSSPGTSGEQFF. CDR3 sequence (DNA): TGTGCCAGTAGCAGTCCCGGGACTAGCGGTGAGCAGTTCTTC. V gene TRBV19 combines with J gene TRBJ2-1; 11 nucleotides line up with TRBD2. Germline values: CDR1 LNHDA, CDR2 SQIVND (reference sequence). V lost 6 bases and J lost 9; bases outside the gene matches: 7. The CDR3 totals 14 residues.

V is TRBV4-3 and J is TRBJ1-2, with D tentatively TRBD1 (6 bases). V dropped 5 bases and J dropped 7 bases, with 17 bases sitting between them. Per the germline V gene, CDR1 is LGHNA and CDR2 is YSLEER. This CDR3 contains 14 residues. The CDR3 is CASSSGAGTGGYTF. As DNA, the CDR3 is TGCGCCAGCAGCTCGGGGGCGGGGACGGGTGGCTACACCTTC.

V usage is TRBV7-9 and J usage is TRBJ2-1, with 7 bases that match TRBD2. The V and J ends lost 4 bases and 0 bases, in that order; junction bases with no gene match: 9. Germline V gene lookup returns CDR1 SEHNR and CDR2 FQNEAQ (reference sequence). CDR3 length: 17 residues. This CDR3 reads CASSSSRVAGSYNEQFF. In DNA, the CDR3 is TGTGCCAGCAGCTCCTCCCGGGTAGCGGGCTCCTACAATGAGCAGTTCTTC. Full variable domain (rest looked up from reference TRBV7-9 and TRBJ2-1): DTGVSQNPRHKITKRGQNVTFRCDPISEHNRLYWYRQTLGQGPEFLTYFQNEAQLEKSRLLSDRFSAERPKGSFSTLEIQRTEQGDSAMYLCASSSSRVAGSYNEQFFGPGTRLTVL.

This clone has only a few counts. The gene calls are TRBV29-1 and TRBJ2-1, with D possibly matching TRBD2 (6 bases). The length of the CDR3 is 14 residues. The V end was cut by 1 base, the J end by 7 bases, with 14 bases between. CDR1 is SQVTM and CDR2 is ANQGSEA in the germline V gene. CDR3 bases: TGCAGCGTTGAAGCCCCTGCGGAGGGGAATGAGCAGTTCTTC. Residues: CSVEAPAEGNEQFF.

The chain carries TRBV5-8 and TRBJ1-1; 8 bases agree with TRBD1. With V trimmed by 0 bases and J by 0 bases, 10 bases remained unmatched. Germline CDR1 reads SGHTS; CDR2 reads YDEGEE. The CDR3 is 18 amino acids. The DNA for the CDR3 is TGTGCCAGCAGCTTGGCACTGACAGGGGCCACTATGAACACTGAAGCTTTCTTT. It specifies CASSLALTGATMNTEAFF. The full variable domain, completed using reference TRBV5-8 and TRBJ1-1, is EAGVTQSPTHLIKTRGQQATLRCSPISGHTSVYWYQQALGLGLQFLLWYDEGEERNRGNFPPRFSGRQFPNYSSELNVNALELEDSALYLCASSLALTGATMNTEAFFGQGTRLTVV.

This chain links TRBV5-1 with TRBJ2-2; TRBD1 or TRBD2 may be the D gene (6 bases each). This CDR3 region has 13 residues. V was clipped by 4 bases and J by 7 bases, with 11 bases between them. Germline values: CDR1 SGHRS, CDR2 YFSETQ. The DNA for the CDR3 is TGCGCCAGCAGCCTAGGGGGAGGCGGGGAGCTGTTTTTT. It encodes CASSLGGGGELFF. Full variable domain (rest looked up from reference TRBV5-1 and TRBJ2-2): KAGVTQTPRYLIKTRGQQVTLSCSPISGHRSVSWYQQTPGQGLQFLFEYFSETQRNKGNFPGRFSGRQFSNSRSEMNVSTLELGDSALYLCASSLGGGGELFFGEGSRLTVL.